This entry lists 2 T cell receptor beta chains sequenced from one sample in a study of blood T cell repertoires in COVID-19. The data were produced by immunoSEQ multiplex PCR, yet TCRdb's version contains in-frame clones alone and is incomplete. The table includes roughly 80,000 clones, about 89% detected once. Sample: peripheral blood. These receptor sequences come from a woman aged 55-69 years with acute or convalescent COVID-19.

This chain connects TRBV7-7 to TRBJ2-2, with 16 nucleotides matching TRBD2. Germline CDR1 and CDR2: SSHAT and FNYEAQ (reference sequence). Losses at the gene ends were 5 bases for V and 3 bases for J; bases not matched to a gene: 6. This CDR3 is built from 18 residues. The CDR3 loop is CASSPGLAGGPDTGELFF. The CDR3 nucleotides are TGTGCCAGCAGCCCGGGACTAGCGGGAGGGCCGGACACCGGGGAGCTGTTTTTT.

This clone showed up just once. The V gene is TRBV5-1, the J gene TRBJ2-3; D is undetermined. CDR1 is SGHRS and CDR2 is YFSETQ in the germline V gene. The CDR3 consists of 16 residues. V was shortened by 3 bases and J by 1 base, with 15 bases between the two germline ends. CDR3 coding DNA: TGCGCCAGCAGCTCATTCATAGCAGCTGGCACAGATACGCAGTATTTT. This translates into CASSSFIAAGTDTQYF.